These 3 T cell receptor beta chains were sequenced from one sample in a study of shared clonotypes between healthy human individuals. The repertoire was sequenced with immunoSEQ multiplex PCR; TCRdb's copy has only in-frame clones and lacks some. Among about 640,000 clones, around 72% were seen once, and the ten largest hold under 2%. What was sequenced was memory CD4+ T cells sorted from blood. The subset here: CD45RA-negative fraction. These TCRs come from a woman in her thirties in good health.

This chain connects TRBV28 to TRBJ1-3; 10 bases match TRBD1. The CDR3 contains 14 residues. V gave up 6 bases and J gave up 8 bases; unmatched junction bases: 7. Germline CDR1 is MDHEN and CDR2 is SYDVKM. The CDR3 loop is CASSSGTGVYTIYF. In DNA, the CDR3 is TGTGCCAGCAGCTCCGGGACAGGGGTATACACCATATATTTT.

The rearrangement links TRBV28 to TRBJ2-3; 9 nucleotides line up with TRBD2. Unmatched junction bases numbered 8, after V lost 5 bases and J lost 2 bases. CDR3 length equals 16 residues. The germline V gene encodes CDR1 MDHEN and CDR2 SYDVKM. CDR3 in DNA: TGTGCCAGCAGTGATATAGCGGGGGTCCCCACAGATACGCAGTATTTT. This translates into CASSDIAGVPTDTQYF.

This rearrangement joins TRBV5-1 to TRBJ2-7, with D possibly matching TRBD2 (6 bases). The V end lost 4 bases, the J end lost 7 bases, and 18 bases lay between the germline ends. This CDR3 contains 14 residues. Germline CDR1 SGHRS, CDR2 YFSETQ. The CDR3 region has the DNA TGCGCCAGCAGCCGGTCTAGGTCGGGGGTGGAGCAGTACTTC. Translated, it gives CASSRSRSGVEQYF.